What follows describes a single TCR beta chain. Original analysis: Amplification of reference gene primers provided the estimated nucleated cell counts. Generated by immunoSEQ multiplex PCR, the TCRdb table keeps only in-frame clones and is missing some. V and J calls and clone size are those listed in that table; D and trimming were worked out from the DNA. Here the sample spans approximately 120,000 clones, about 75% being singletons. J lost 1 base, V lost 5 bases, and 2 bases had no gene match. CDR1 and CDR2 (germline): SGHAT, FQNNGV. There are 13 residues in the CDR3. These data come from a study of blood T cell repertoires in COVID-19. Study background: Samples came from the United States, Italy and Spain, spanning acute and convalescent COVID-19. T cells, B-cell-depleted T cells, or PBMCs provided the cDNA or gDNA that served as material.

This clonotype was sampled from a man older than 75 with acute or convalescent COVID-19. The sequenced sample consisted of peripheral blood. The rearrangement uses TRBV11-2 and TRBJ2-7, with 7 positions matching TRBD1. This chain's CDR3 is CASSLGQSYEQYF. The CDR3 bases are TGTGCCAGCAGCCTGGGACAGTCCTACGAGCAGTACTTC.